This T cell receptor beta chain was identified during a study of CD8 T cells in ankylosing spondylitis. The germline gives CDR1 LNHDA, CDR2 SQIVND (reference sequence). This CDR3 is built from 18 residues. The V gene end was trimmed by 3 bases and the J gene end by 7 bases; junction bases not matched to a gene: 14. Comment on this clonotype: The antigen is undetermined.

TCRdb fed the 5' RACE reads into MiXCR, producing one record per CDR3 protein. This sample has fewer than 650,000 distinct CDR3 sequences, with roughly 13% found just once. General study points: Within ankylosing spondylitis blood, a TCR beta motif made up of seven to nine highly homologous variants appeared to be characteristic.

The sequence derives from a male donor with ankylosing spondylitis. This rearrangement joins TRBV19 to TRBJ2-1; TRBD2 matches 11 bases. Sequencing was performed on blood, either unsorted or a sorted T cell fraction (not recorded which). The CDR3 protein is CASSITRSLAGVPNEQFF. Here the CDR3 DNA reads TGTGCCAGTAGTATCACCCGGTCACTAGCGGGAGTGCCAAATGAGCAGTTCTTC.